The clone carrying this T cell receptor beta chain turned up a few times. UMIs and a universal primer site were added when TCR cDNA was made by 5'RACE template switching. From the 5' RACE reads, TCRdb called clonotypes with MiXCR, one entry per CDR3 protein. The sample carries 500,000 to 700,000 distinct CDR3 sequences, approximately 21% recorded once. Germline V gene lookup returns CDR1 SGHKS and CDR2 YYEKEE (reference sequence). The CDR3 loop spans 16 amino acids. The V segment lost 4 bases and the J segment 2 bases; nucleotides outside the gene matches: 10. These data are taken from a study of T cells after yellow fever vaccination.

The specimen was PBMCs, collected 15 days after the yellow fever booster vaccination. This receptor was obtained from a young man who received the YFV17D yellow fever vaccine. The genes are TRBV5-5 and TRBJ2-7, with TRBD1 identical over 9 bases. CDR3 nucleotide sequence: TGTGCCAGCAGCCCGCTACAGGGGGCTGCAACCTACGAGCAGTACTTC. Amino acid sequence: CASSPLQGAATYEQYF. Supplemented by reference TRBV5-5 and TRBJ2-7, the full variable domain reads DAGVTQSPTHLIKTRGQQVTLRCSPISGHKSVSWYQQVLGQGPQFIFQYYEKEERGRGNFPDRFSARQFPNYSSELNVNALLLGDSALYLCASSPLQGAATYEQYFGPGTRLTVT.